This T cell receptor beta chain came from a study of blood T cell repertoires in COVID-19. Study information: Acute-phase and convalescent COVID-19 samples originated in the United States, Italy and Spain.

V was clipped by 0 bases and J by 8 bases, with 10 bases between them. From germline, CDR1 is LGHDT and CDR2 YNNKEL (reference sequence). The CDR3 is 13 residues long. TCRdb's copy holds only in-frame clones and misses some; the assay was immunoSEQ multiplex PCR. The sample gives 70,000 to 85,000 clones, roughly 86% of which show up once; over 9.5% is in the top ten. The receptor was isolated from a man aged 55-75 years with acute or convalescent COVID-19. Input material: peripheral blood. The chain employs TRBV3-1 (or the pseudogene TRBV3-2) and TRBJ1-1; D not certain. Here the CDR3 reads CASSQEVHLEAFF. Here the CDR3 DNA reads TGTGCCAGCAGCCAAGAGGTTCACTTGGAAGCTTTCTTT.